Sequencing of this T cell receptor (beta chain) was carried out in a study of technical replicates of blood from four donors. The CDR3 contains 16 residues. Germline values: CDR1 SGHNT, CDR2 YENEEA. V lost 0 bases, J lost 4 bases, and 14 bases lay in between. Clones were sequenced by immunoSEQ multiplex PCR, and TCRdb holds only the in-frame ones, with some missing. The data hold about 50,000 clones, with 95% to 96% observed a single time. The receptor was derived from a human donor in good health. The sample consisted of T cells isolated from PBMCs. This chain uses TRBV11-3 with TRBJ2-3; D possibly corresponds to TRBD2 (5 bases). The CDR3 here is CASSLEMREIPDTQYF. DNA for the CDR3: TGTGCCAGCAGCTTAGAGATGAGGGAAATCCCAGATACGCAGTATTTT. The variable domain in full, completed from reference TRBV11-3 and TRBJ2-3, reads EAGVVQSPRYKIIEKKQPVAFWCNPISGHNTLYWYLQNLGQGPELLIRYENEEAVDDSQLPKDRFSAERLKGVDSTLKIQPAELGDSAVYLCASSLEMREIPDTQYFGPGTRLTVL.